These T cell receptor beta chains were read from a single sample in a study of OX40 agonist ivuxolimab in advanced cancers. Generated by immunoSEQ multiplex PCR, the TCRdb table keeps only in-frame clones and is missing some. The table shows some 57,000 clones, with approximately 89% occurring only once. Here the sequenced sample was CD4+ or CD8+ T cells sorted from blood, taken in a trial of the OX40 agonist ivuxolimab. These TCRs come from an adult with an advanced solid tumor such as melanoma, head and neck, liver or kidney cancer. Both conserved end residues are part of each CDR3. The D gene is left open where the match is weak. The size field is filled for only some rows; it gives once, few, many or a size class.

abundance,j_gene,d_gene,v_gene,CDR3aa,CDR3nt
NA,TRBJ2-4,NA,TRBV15,CATSRGSRGSVKNIQYF,TGTGCCACCAGCAGAGGGAGTCGGGGCAGCGTCAAAAACATTCAGTACTTC
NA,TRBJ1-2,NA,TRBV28,CASTQPGYGYTF,TGTGCCAGCACACAACCAGGCTATGGCTACACCTTC
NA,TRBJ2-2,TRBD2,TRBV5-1,CASSLVRRTSGRLNGELFF,TGCGCCAGCAGCTTGGTTCGTCGGACTAGCGGGAGGCTTAACGGGGAGCTGTTTTTT
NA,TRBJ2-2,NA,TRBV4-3,CASSQGEGGELFF,TGCGCCAGCAGCCAAGGCGAGGGAGGGGAGCTGTTTTTT
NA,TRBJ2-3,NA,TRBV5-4,CASTPDSSTDTQYF,TGTGCCAGCACCCCGGACTCTAGCACAGATACGCAGTATTTT
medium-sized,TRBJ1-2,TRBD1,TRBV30,CAWNRDRPLGYTF,TGTGCCTGGAACAGGGACAGGCCATTGGGCTACACCTTC
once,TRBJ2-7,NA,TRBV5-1,CASSLDQGLYEQYF,TGCGCCAGCAGCTTGGATCAGGGACTCTACGAGCAGTACTTC
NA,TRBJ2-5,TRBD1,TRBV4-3,CASSQDTGTGTTQYF,TGCGCCAGCAGCCAAGATACCGGGACAGGCACGACCCAGTACTTC
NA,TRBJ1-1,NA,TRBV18,CASSREASNTEAFF,TGTGCCAGCTCACGCGAGGCCTCGAACACTGAAGCTTTCTTT
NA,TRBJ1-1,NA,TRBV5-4,CASSPETGISHSEAFF,TGTGCCAGCAGCCCCGAGACCGGGATCTCCCACTCTGAAGCTTTCTTT
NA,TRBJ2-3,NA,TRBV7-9,CASSHDVLVQYF,TGTGCCAGCAGTCATGACGTGTTAGTGCAGTATTTT
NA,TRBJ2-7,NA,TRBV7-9,CASSPFGDEQYF,TGTGCCAGCAGCCCATTTGGCGACGAGCAGTACTTC
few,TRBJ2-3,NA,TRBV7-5,CARSPRGSGRAIADTQYF,TGTGCCAGAAGCCCCCGGGGAAGCGGGAGGGCCATCGCAGATACGCAGTATTTT
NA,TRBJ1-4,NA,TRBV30,CAGGRETEKLFF,TGTGCGGGGGGTAGGGAGACCGAAAAACTGTTTTTT
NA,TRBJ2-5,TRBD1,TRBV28,CASSRPRTGTGETQYF,TGTGCCAGCAGTCGACCCCGGACAGGGACCGGGGAGACCCAGTACTTC
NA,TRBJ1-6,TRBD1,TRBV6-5,CASSFDRDNSPLHF,TGTGCCAGCAGTTTTGACAGGGATAATTCACCCCTCCACTTT
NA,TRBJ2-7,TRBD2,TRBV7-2,CASSLGAGGPYEQYF,TGTGCCAGCAGCTTAGGCGCGGGAGGGCCCTACGAGCAGTACTTC
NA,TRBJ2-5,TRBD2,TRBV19,CASSRLAGVRETQYF,TGTGCCAGTAGTCGACTAGCGGGAGTACGAGAGACCCAGTACTTC
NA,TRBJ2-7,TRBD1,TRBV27,CASSGTGGIYEQYF,TGTGCCAGTTCGGGGACAGGGGGTATATACGAGCAGTACTTC
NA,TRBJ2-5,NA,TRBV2,CASRLRTAQETQYF,TGTGCCAGCCGTCTTAGGACTGCTCAAGAGACCCAGTACTTC
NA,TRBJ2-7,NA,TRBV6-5,CASSPLLGGPYEQYF,TGTGCCAGCAGCCCTCTCCTAGGGGGGCCCTACGAGCAGTACTTC
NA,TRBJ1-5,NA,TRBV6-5,CASSKTGWGQPQHF,TGTGCCAGCAGCAAAACAGGGTGGGGTCAGCCCCAGCATTTT
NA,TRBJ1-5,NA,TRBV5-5,CASSSTDYSNQPQHF,TGTGCCAGCAGCTCTACAGATTATAGCAATCAGCCCCAGCATTTT
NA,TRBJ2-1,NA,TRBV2,CASSGQLVSYNEQFF,TGTGCCAGCAGTGGGCAGCTAGTCTCCTACAATGAGCAGTTCTTC
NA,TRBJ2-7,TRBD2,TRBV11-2,CASSLAGSYEQYF,TGTGCCAGCAGCCTAGCGGGGTCCTACGAGCAGTACTTC
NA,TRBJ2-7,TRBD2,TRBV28,CASSILAGGLIYEQYF,TGTGCCAGCAGTATTCTAGCGGGAGGATTAATCTACGAGCAGTACTTC
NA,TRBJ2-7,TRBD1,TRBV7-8,CASSRDRSFEQYF,TGTGCCAGCTCCCGGGACAGATCCTTTGAGCAGTACTTC
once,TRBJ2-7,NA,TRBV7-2,CASSLSWRSSYEQYF,TGTGCCAGCAGCTTATCATGGCGGTCCTCCTACGAGCAGTACTTC
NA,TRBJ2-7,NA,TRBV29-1,CSVGTYEQYF,TGCAGCGTTGGGACCTACGAGCAGTACTTC
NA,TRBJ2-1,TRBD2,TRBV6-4,CASRQNPGLAGAGSYNEQFF,TGTGCCAGCAGACAAAACCCCGGGCTAGCGGGAGCGGGGTCCTACAATGAGCAGTTCTTC
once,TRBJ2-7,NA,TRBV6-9,CATPEGQGSYEQYF,TGTGCCACGCCAGAAGGCCAGGGGTCCTACGAGCAGTACTTC
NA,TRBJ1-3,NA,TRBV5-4,CASSLRGTGNTIYF,TGTGCCAGCAGCCTCAGGGGTACTGGAAACACCATATATTTT
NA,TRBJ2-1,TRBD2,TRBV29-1,CSVPTSGAYNEQFF,TGCAGCGTTCCGACTAGCGGGGCCTACAATGAGCAGTTCTTC
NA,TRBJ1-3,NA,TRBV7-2,CASSLAHNSGNTIYF,TGTGCCAGCAGCTTGGCGCACAACTCTGGAAACACCATATATTTT
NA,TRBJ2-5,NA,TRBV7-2,CASSPKRRVQETQYF,TGTGCCAGCAGCCCGAAGCGGAGAGTCCAAGAGACCCAGTACTTC
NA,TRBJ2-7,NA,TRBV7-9,CASSSQTAPRCYF,TGTGCCAGCAGCTCCCAGACCGCCCCTCGTTGCTACTTC
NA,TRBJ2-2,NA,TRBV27,CASTPSPAGVTGELFF,TGTGCCAGCACGCCAAGCCCGGCAGGGGTGACCGGGGAGCTGTTTTTT